This passage covers 11 T cell receptor beta chains from one sample sequenced in a study of CD8 T cells in Susac syndrome. Random hexamers were used to reverse transcribe an amount of about 0.45 to 1 ug RNA. TCRdb processed the immunoSEQ multiplex PCR reads anew with MiXCR; each CDR3 protein has one entry. Of fewer than 350,000 distinct CDR3 sequences in the sample, about 90% were seen once. Sequenced sample: CD4+ T cells from PBMCs. The origin of the receptors is a human donor with multiple sclerosis.

CDR3 amino acids: CASSSPTTVEAFF. DNA for the CDR3: TGTGCCAGCAGCTCACCAACGACAGTTGAAGCTTTCTTT. V gene TRBV5-4 combines with J gene TRBJ1-1; maybe TRBD1 (5 bases). The CDR3 is 13 residues long. From germline, CDR1 is SGHNT and CDR2 YYREEE (reference sequence). Trimming stripped 3 bases from V and 7 bases from J, with 13 bases between. Complete variable domain (other parts from reference TRBV5-4 and TRBJ1-1): ETGVTQSPTHLIKTRGQQVTLRCSSQSGHNTVSWYQQALGQGPQFIFQYYREEENGRGNFPPRFSGLQFPNYSSELNVNALELDDSALYLCASSSPTTVEAFFGQGTRLTVV.

The chain combines TRBV2 with TRBJ1-2; TRBD1 aligns across 8 bases. After removal of 1 base from V and 4 bases from J, the junction contained 5 bases not matched to a gene. The CDR3 covers 15 residues. Germline lookup yields CDR1 SNHLY and CDR2 FYNNEI. CDR3 in amino acids: CASSEVGQGRYGYTF. For the CDR3, the DNA is TGTGCCAGCAGTGAAGTTGGACAGGGCCGCTATGGCTACACCTTC.

In this sample, this clonotype turned up a few times. The J gene is TRBJ1-6, the V gene TRBV19; weak D call: TRBD1 (5 bases). The germline gives CDR1 LNHDA, CDR2 SQIVND (reference sequence). Trimming cost V 6 bases and J 13 bases, with 16 bases left between them. The CDR3 totals 13 residues. The CDR3 sequence is CASSPGLRTPLHF. The CDR3 bases are TGTGCCAGTAGCCCGGGACTCAGGACCCCCCTCCACTTT. The whole variable domain, filled in from reference TRBV19 and TRBJ1-6, reads DGGITQSPKYLFRKEGQNVTLSCEQNLNHDAMYWYRQDPGQGLRLIYYSQIVNDFQKGDIAEGYSVSREKKESFPLTVTSAQKNPTAFYLCASSPGLRTPLHFGNGTRLTVT.

The chain joins TRBV18 to TRBJ1-2; tentatively, D is TRBD1 (6 bases). CDR3 size: 13 residues. The germline CDR1 and CDR2 sequences are KGHSH and LQKENI. V was cut by 5 bases and J by 8 bases, with 15 bases left in between. DNA for the CDR3: TGTGCCAGCTCAAGTTACAGGGACGAAGGCTACACCTTC. Residues: CASSSYRDEGYTF.

This sequence joins TRBV6-6 and TRBJ1-4; D possibly corresponds to TRBD1 (6 bases). The length of the CDR3 is 16 residues. Germline CDR1 reads MNHNY; CDR2 reads SVGAGI (reference sequence). V lost 11 bases to trimming and J lost 4 bases, with 23 bases between them. CDR3 sequence: CAGGVGGARGNEKLFF. CDR3 in DNA: TGTGCCGGAGGAGTGGGGGGGGCGCGTGGTAATGAAAAACTGTTTTTT.

The V and J genes are TRBV5-6 and TRBJ2-2; D gene unclear. Trimming shortened V by 2 bases and J by 6 bases, and 8 bases separated the two germline ends. CDR1 is SGHDT, CDR2 YYEEEE, per germline. The CDR3 is made up of 13 amino acids. The CDR3 region has the DNA TGTGCCAGCAGCTTTCCCGGGTCCGGGGAGCTGTTTTTT. Its protein is CASSFPGSGELFF.

The rearrangement links TRBV27 to TRBJ2-1; 7 bases line up with TRBD2. Germline assignment: CDR1 MNHEY and CDR2 SMNVEV (reference sequence). The CDR3 covers 20 residues. The ends lost 5 bases at V and 1 base at J; junction bases unmatched: 20. For the CDR3, the DNA is TGTGCCAGCAGTCCTAGGGGACTAATTTTTCAGGACCCTTCCTACAATGAGCAGTTCTTC. Translation gives CASSPRGLIFQDPSYNEQFF.

The V call is TRBV7-9, the J call TRBJ2-1, with 7 nucleotides matching TRBD2. CDR3 length: 14 residues. Germline trimming cut 6 bases from V and 2 bases from J; bases unmatched to any gene: 4. Germline V gene lookup returns CDR1 SEHNR and CDR2 FQNEAQ (reference sequence). CDR3 amino acids: CASSPSGPYNEQFF. The CDR3 region has the DNA TGTGCCAGCAGTCCTAGCGGACCCTACAATGAGCAGTTCTTC.

This chain uses TRBV5-1 with TRBJ2-2; D may be TRBD2 (5 bases). Trimming shortened V by 6 bases and J by 5 bases, and 5 bases separated the two germline ends. The CDR3 is 11 residues long. Germline values: CDR1 SGHRS, CDR2 YFSETQ. The CDR3: CASTGTGELFF. The CDR3 DNA sequence: TGCGCCAGCACGGGGACCGGGGAGCTGTTTTTT.

The V call is TRBV6-1, the J call TRBJ2-1, with D perhaps assigned TRBD1 or TRBD2 (6 bases each). Germline V gene data show CDR1 as MNHNS and CDR2 as SASEGT. V was clipped by 6 bases and J by 7 bases, with 19 bases between them. CDR3 size: 15 residues. CDR3: CASRRGVGPGNEQFF. The CDR3 nucleotides read TGTGCCAGCAGGAGGGGGGTCGGTCCGGGGAATGAGCAGTTCTTC.

The CDR3 DNA sequence: TGCAGTGCTAGGACCCTAGCGGCGCAGAATGAGCAGTTCTTC. Translated, it gives CSARTLAAQNEQFF. The genes are TRBV20-1 and TRBJ2-1; the match to TRBD2 covers 7 bases. The germline CDR1 and CDR2 sequences are DFQATT and SNEGSKA (reference sequence). The CDR3 runs to 14 residues. V lost 3 bases to trimming and J lost 7 bases; unmatched junction nucleotides: 9.